The 17 T cell receptor beta chains below were found in one sample sequenced in a study of regulatory T cells in long-lasting Graves disease. Through Arm-PCR of CDR3 regions and iRepertoire HTBI primers, TCR beta libraries were built. One entry per CDR3 protein, called by TCRdb with MiXCR from the multiplex PCR reads. Seen here are more than 300,000 distinct CDR3 sequences, 15% to 19% observed once, and the top ten hold 22%. Time point denoted: newly diagnosed GD, antithyroid drugs for less than 3 months. Extracted RNA from PBMCs served as the source of the TCR library. The sequencing used peripheral blood mononuclear cells (PBMCs), collected at new diagnosis, from a patient treated with antithyroid drugs. These receptor sequences come from a female donor with Graves disease.

This clonotype was counted between two and nine times. The chain combines TRBV6-1 with TRBJ1-5; 7 bases agree with TRBD1. The germline CDR1 and CDR2 sequences are MNHNS and SASEGT. Trimming took 6 bases from V and 2 from J; bases not matched to a gene: 10. This CDR3 contains 16 residues. For the CDR3, the DNA is TGTGCCAGCAGAGTGGGAAGGGGGCAAGGCAATCAGCCCCAGCATTTT. Amino acid sequence: CASRVGRGQGNQPQHF.

CDR3 amino acids: CASNIGGWEQFF. In DNA form, the CDR3 reads TGTGCCAGCAATATCGGGGGATGGGAGCAGTTCTTC. V is TRBV28 and J is TRBJ2-3; D may be TRBD2 (6 bases). The J call may be wrong; the DNA end is better matched by TRBJ2-1. Looked up from germline, CDR1 is MDHEN and CDR2 is SYDVKM. There are 12 residues in the CDR3.

This clonotype has ten or more counts. The V call is TRBV7-8, the J call TRBJ2-7, with 7 bases matching TRBD1. V was clipped by 2 bases and J by 5 bases; unmatched bases: 6. Germline CDR1 reads SGHVS; CDR2 reads FQNEAQ. CDR3 length: 14 amino acids. CDR3 sequence reads: CASSLSRGSNEQYF. In nucleotides, the CDR3 is TGTGCCAGCAGCTTAAGCAGGGGGTCCAACGAGCAGTACTTC.

This clonotype was seen at least ten times. V and J are TRBV7-6 and TRBJ2-1, with unresolved D. The length of the CDR3 is 13 residues. Germline V gene sequence: CDR1 SGHVS, CDR2 FNYEAQ. The V end lost 5 bases, the J end lost 11 bases, and 16 bases lay between the germline ends. The CDR3 region is CASSPRSDYKQFF. CDR3 nucleotide sequence: TGTGCCAGCAGCCCCCGATCCGATTACAAGCAGTTCTTC. The full variable domain, rest sourced from reference TRBV7-6 and TRBJ2-1, is GAGVSQSPRYKVTKRGQDVALRCDPISGHVSLYWYRQALGQGPEFLTYFNYEAQQDKSGLPNDRFSAERPEGSISTLTIQRTEQRDSAMYRCASSPRSDYKQFFGPGTRLTVL.

This clonotype showed up many times. This chain connects TRBV20-1 to TRBJ2-3; 10 nucleotides match TRBD2. The junction had 10 bases not matched to a gene; V was cut back by 6 bases and J by 4 bases. The germline V gene encodes CDR1 DFQATT and CDR2 SNEGSKA (reference sequence). The CDR3 extends over 15 amino acids. The CDR3 sequence is CSAFGLAAQPDTQYF. For the CDR3, the DNA is TGCAGTGCCTTCGGACTAGCGGCACAACCAGATACGCAGTATTTT.

Only a few counts were recorded for this clonotype. The chain carries TRBV9 and TRBJ1-1; D is possibly TRBD1 (5 bases). CDR1 SGDLS and CDR2 YYNGEE come from the germline V gene. V was trimmed by 0 bases and J by 6 bases, leaving 18 bases between them. The CDR3 sequence is 16 residues long. The CDR3 nucleotides read TGTGCCAGCAGCGTAGTTTGGGACGGGGGTAGGGCTGAAGCTTTCTTT. Encoded protein: CASSVVWDGGRAEAFF.

The sample holds many counts of this clonotype. The chain couples TRBV7-3 to TRBJ2-7; the D gene is possibly TRBD2 (5 bases). This CDR3 spans 14 amino acids. V was cut by 5 bases and J by 3 bases, with 14 bases left in between. Germline CDR1 and CDR2: SGHTA and FQGTGA. The CDR3 loop is CASSPRAGRYEQYF. The CDR3 DNA follows: TGTGCCAGCAGCCCGAGGGCCGGTCGCTACGAGCAGTACTTC.

This clonotype was counted at least ten times. The rearrangement links TRBV12-3 or TRBV12-4 to TRBJ1-2; TRBD1 is a possible D gene (6 bases). V lost 1 base to trimming and J lost 12 bases, with 15 bases between them. The CDR3 length is 13 residues. The chain's CDR3 is CASSLETGLGHTF. The CDR3 DNA reads TGTGCCAGCAGTTTAGAAACAGGGTTAGGTCACACCTTC.

The table lists this clonotype with many counts. The chain links TRBV2 to TRBJ2-2, with D perhaps given as TRBD1 or TRBD2 (5 bases each). CDR1 is SNHLY, CDR2 FYNNEI, per germline. Between the trimmed V and J ends, which lost 5 bases and 1 base, there was a span of 11 bases. This CDR3 contains 15 residues. The CDR3 region is CASSLGTRNTGELFF. DNA for the CDR3: TGTGCCAGCAGTCTAGGGACCCGGAACACCGGGGAGCTGTTTTTT.

This clonotype was observed at least ten times. The chain links TRBV20-1 to TRBJ2-5, with a possible D match to TRBD1 (5 bases). Per germline, CDR1 DFQATT and CDR2 SNEGSKA (reference sequence). The V end was cut by 5 bases, the J end by 2 bases, with 9 bases between. The CDR3 is 12 amino acids. The CDR3 sequence: CSADSDQETQYF. The CDR3 DNA is TGCAGTGCTGACAGCGATCAAGAGACCCAGTACTTC.

This clonotype was seen at least ten times. The V gene is TRBV30, the J gene TRBJ2-7; perhaps D is TRBD1 or TRBD2 (5 bases each). The V end was cut by 7 bases, the J end by 0 bases, with 10 bases between. The CDR3 loop spans 12 amino acids. Germline CDR1 and CDR2: GTSNPN and SVGIG (reference sequence). Written as DNA, the CDR3 is TGTGCCTTGGGACCGACCTCCTACGAGCAGTACTTC. Translation gives CALGPTSYEQYF.

The chain carries TRBV19 and TRBJ2-7, with 10 nucleotides matching TRBD2. Looked up from germline, CDR1 is LNHDA and CDR2 is SQIVND (reference sequence). The junction had 8 bases not matched to a gene; V was cut back by 4 bases and J by 5 bases. CDR3 size: 15 residues. CDR3 DNA sequence: TGTGCCAGTAGTAGGCTAGCGGGAGTTCCGGACGAGCAGTACTTC. Encoded protein: CASSRLAGVPDEQYF.

This chain joins TRBV10-3 and TRBJ1-2; a possible D gene is TRBD1 (5 bases). The CDR3 totals 14 residues. The V end lost 2 bases, the J end lost 4 bases, and 11 bases lay between the germline ends. The germline gives CDR1 ENHRY, CDR2 SYGVKD. The CDR3 DNA sequence: TGTGCCATCAGTGAGCGGGACGCTCTCTATGGCTACACCTTC. This codes for CAISERDALYGYTF.

This clonotype was detected many times. The rearrangement links TRBV15 to TRBJ2-7; D is perhaps TRBD1 or TRBD2 (5 bases each). The germline V and J ends were trimmed by 3 bases and 2 bases, with 20 bases remaining between them. The CDR3 runs to 17 residues. Germline values: CDR1 LNHNV, CDR2 YYDKDF (reference sequence). The CDR3 DNA reads TGTGCCACCAGCAGGGACTCACTTAGGGACCGCACCTACGAGCAGTACTTC. It codes for CATSRDSLRDRTYEQYF.

This sequence joins TRBV19 and TRBJ1-1; D is possibly TRBD1 (5 bases). CDR1 is LNHDA, CDR2 SQIVND, per germline (reference sequence). Deletions cut 0 bases from V and 0 bases from J, with 5 bases between. This CDR3 comprises 14 residues. CDR3 protein: CASSIDRVNTEAFF. CDR3 bases: TGTGCCAGTAGTATAGACAGGGTGAACACTGAAGCTTTCTTT. Together with reference TRBV19 and TRBJ1-1, the CDR3 gives the full variable domain: DGGITQSPKYLFRKEGQNVTLSCEQNLNHDAMYWYRQDPGQGLRLIYYSQIVNDFQKGDIAEGYSVSREKKESFPLTVTSAQKNPTAFYLCASSIDRVNTEAFFGQGTRLTVV.

This clonotype was found many times. This rearrangement joins TRBV6-9 to TRBJ1-1; the D is unclear. The CDR3 has 13 amino acids. V lost 3 bases to trimming and J lost 4 bases, with 9 bases between them. The germline CDR1 and CDR2 sequences are MNHGY and SVAAGI. The CDR3 here is CASSYDRATEAFF. The CDR3 bases are TGTGCCAGCAGTTACGATCGGGCCACTGAAGCTTTCTTT.

This clonotype was detected ten times or more. The chain uses TRBV20-1 and TRBJ1-5; D is possibly TRBD1 (6 bases). CDR1 and CDR2 (germline): DFQATT, SNEGSKA (reference sequence). Trimming took 5 bases from V and 9 from J, leaving 14 bases between them. The CDR3 loop spans 12 amino acids. The CDR3 loop is CSAGGGGAPQHF. In DNA form, the CDR3 reads TGCAGTGCTGGAGGGGGTGGTGCGCCCCAGCATTTT.